Following are 26 T cell receptor beta chains from one sample sequenced in a study of cytomegalovirus exposure and HLA in healthy donors. In the PCR, 60 Vbeta and 13 Jbeta primers were used. Sequenced by immunoSEQ multiplex PCR; TCRdb stores in-frame clones only, minus some. The profile shows more than 95,000 clones, roughly 70% of them singletons. Input material: PBMCs. The receptor set was obtained from a man aged 40-49 years in good health and CMV-seropositive.

The gene calls are TRBV20-1 and TRBJ1-1, with unresolved D. Per germline, CDR1 DFQATT and CDR2 SNEGSKA (reference sequence). The length of the CDR3 is 10 residues. Between the trimmed V and J ends, which lost 7 bases and 11 bases, there was a span of 14 bases. CDR3 DNA sequence: TGCAGTGTCGAGGGAATGGGGGCTTTCTTT. This translates into CSVEGMGAFF.

This clone was seen a single time. The chain has TRBV5-1 and TRBJ1-5, with 8 bases matching TRBD1. This CDR3 contains 16 residues. Looked up from germline, CDR1 is SGHRS and CDR2 is YFSETQ. The V gene end was trimmed by 0 bases and the J gene end by 7 bases; junction bases not matched to a gene: 9. The CDR3 DNA reads TGCGCCAGCAGCTTGGGCGACAGGGGCGCGGGGCAGCCCCAGCATTTT. It codes for CASSLGDRGAGQPQHF. The full variable domain, with the rest looked up from reference TRBV5-1 and TRBJ1-5, is KAGVTQTPRYLIKTRGQQVTLSCSPISGHRSVSWYQQTPGQGLQFLFEYFSETQRNKGNFPGRFSGRQFSNSRSEMNVSTLELGDSALYLCASSLGDRGAGQPQHFGDGTRLSIL.

The rearrangement uses TRBV29-1 and TRBJ2-1; 10 bases fit TRBD2. The junction had 8 bases not matched to a gene; V was cut back by 4 bases and J by 8 bases. This CDR3 has 14 amino acids. Germline loops: CDR1 SQVTM, CDR2 ANQGSEA. The CDR3 bases are TGCAGCGTTGTGGGCCTAGCGGGAGTGGATGAGCAGTTCTTC. Amino acids: CSVVGLAGVDEQFF.

The rearrangement uses TRBV25-1 and TRBJ1-3; D gene ambiguous. V was clipped by 7 bases and J by 6 bases, with 7 bases between them. Germline V CDR1 and CDR2: MGHDK, SYGVNS. The CDR3 is 11 amino acids. The CDR3 coding sequence is TGTGCCAGCACTGGAGTAAACACCATATATTTT. It encodes CASTGVNTIYF.

This clone was observed once. The chain is built from TRBV19 and TRBJ1-1; 7 nucleotides align to TRBD1. V gave up 6 bases and J gave up 3 bases; unmatched junction bases: 13. This CDR3 region has 16 residues. Germline V lookup: CDR1 LNHDA, CDR2 SQIVND (reference sequence). The DNA for the CDR3 is TGTGCCAGTAGAAAGATCCGAGGCAGGGGGGACACTGAAGCTTTCTTT. Amino acid sequence: CASRKIRGRGDTEAFF.

This clone turned up a few times. This chain's CDR3 is CASSSEVYEQYF. Written as DNA, the CDR3 is TGTGCCAGCAGTTCAGAAGTCTACGAGCAGTACTTC. The J gene is TRBJ2-7, the V gene TRBV6-1; the D is unclear. Germline V lookup: CDR1 MNHNS, CDR2 SASEGT. The CDR3 extends over 12 amino acids. V gave up 5 bases and J gave up 3 bases, with 8 bases separating them.

The chain is built from TRBV7-9 and TRBJ2-4; 8 positions agree with TRBD2. The CDR3 has 17 amino acids. The V segment lost 0 bases and the J segment 9 bases; nucleotides outside the gene matches: 13. Germline loops: CDR1 SEHNR, CDR2 FQNEAQ (reference sequence). The CDR3 bases are TGTGCCAGCAGCTTAGCCTCGAGCCGGGAGGGAATTGGCATTCAGTACTTC. Encoded protein: CASSLASSREGIGIQYF.

In its sample, this clone was seen a few times. The V and J genes are TRBV25-1 and TRBJ2-1; D is possibly TRBD2 (6 bases). The CDR3 spans 17 residues. Trimming removed 3 bases from V and 3 bases from J, with 18 bases in between. Germline CDR1 is MGHDK and CDR2 is SYGVNS. The CDR3 sequence: CASSDSGFTLRYNEQFF. CDR3 DNA: TGTGCCAGCAGTGATAGCGGCTTCACGCTTCGCTACAATGAGCAGTTCTTC.

The V gene is TRBV5-1, the J gene TRBJ1-1; 9 positions agree with TRBD1. In germline, CDR1 is SGHRS, CDR2 YFSETQ. Germline trimming cut 2 bases from V and 4 bases from J; bases unmatched to any gene: 3. The CDR3 length is 14 residues. Written as DNA, the CDR3 is TGCGCCAGCAGCTTTGACAGGGGGATCACTGAAGCTTTCTTT. Its protein product is CASSFDRGITEAFF.

The chain carries TRBV27 and TRBJ1-6; TRBD1 aligns across 8 bases. CDR1 MNHEY and CDR2 SMNVEV come from the germline V gene (reference sequence). Trimming took 6 bases from V and 7 from J; bases not matched to a gene: 8. CDR3 length: 15 residues. The CDR3 protein is CASRETDRGNSPLHF. CDR3 DNA sequence: TGTGCCAGCAGGGAGACAGACAGGGGCAATTCACCCCTCCACTTT.

This chain connects TRBV13 to TRBJ2-3; 10 bases align to TRBD2. CDR3 length: 15 amino acids. CDR1 is PRHDT and CDR2 is FYEKMQ in the germline V gene (reference sequence). The junction had 9 bases not matched to a gene; V was cut back by 1 base and J by 11 bases. CDR3 amino acids: CASSLELAGPGVQYF. CDR3 sequence (DNA): TGTGCCAGCAGCTTAGAACTAGCGGGGCCCGGGGTGCAGTATTTT.

The chain uses TRBV28 and TRBJ1-6; 8 bases line up with TRBD1. Germline V gives CDR1 MDHEN, CDR2 SYDVKM. The CDR3 contains 15 residues. After removal of 2 bases from V and 10 bases from J, the junction contained 7 bases not matched to a gene. As DNA, the CDR3 is TGTGCCAGCAGTTTAGTCGACAGGGGAACCTCACCCCTCCACTTT. Protein product: CASSLVDRGTSPLHF.

The chain links TRBV2 to TRBJ1-5; 9 nucleotides align to TRBD1. Trimming removed 7 bases from V and 6 bases from J; junction bases left unmatched: 7. CDR1 and CDR2 (germline): SNHLY, FYNNEI. This CDR3 comprises 14 residues. This CDR3 is CASNQQGATQPQHF. CDR3 in DNA: TGTGCCAGCAACCAACAGGGGGCAACTCAGCCCCAGCATTTT.

The chain uses TRBV5-5 and TRBJ2-3; 8 bases align to TRBD2. CDR3 size: 16 residues. V lost 4 bases to trimming and J lost 3 bases; unmatched junction nucleotides: 10. In germline, CDR1 is SGHKS, CDR2 YYEKEE (reference sequence). The CDR3 region has the DNA TGTGCCAGCAGCCTACAGAGCGGGAGTCAGACAGATACGCAGTATTTT. Protein sequence: CASSLQSGSQTDTQYF. Drawing the rest from reference TRBV5-5 and TRBJ2-3, the complete variable domain is DAGVTQSPTHLIKTRGQQVTLRCSPISGHKSVSWYQQVLGQGPQFIFQYYEKEERGRGNFPDRFSARQFPNYSSELNVNALLLGDSALYLCASSLQSGSQTDTQYFGPGTRLTVL.

The chain recombines TRBV9 with TRBJ2-1, with 7 positions matching TRBD2. The CDR3 runs to 18 residues. The germline gives CDR1 SGDLS, CDR2 YYNGEE. The V segment lost 0 bases and the J segment 6 bases; nucleotides outside the gene matches: 15. The CDR3 reads CASSVAIIGAGVGNEQFF. The DNA for the CDR3 is TGTGCCAGCAGCGTAGCCATAATAGGGGCGGGAGTGGGCAATGAGCAGTTCTTC.

V gene TRBV5-1 combines with J gene TRBJ1-3, with 9 bases lining up with TRBD1. The J segment lost 0 bases and the V segment lost 4 bases, leaving 8 bases of the junction unmatched. CDR1 is SGHRS, CDR2 YFSETQ, per germline. The CDR3 is 17 amino acids. CDR3 sequence: CASSVTGTGTSGNTIYF. The CDR3 nucleotides are TGCGCCAGCAGCGTGACCGGGACAGGGACCTCTGGAAACACCATATATTTT.

J is TRBJ1-1 and V is TRBV7-2; TRBD1 matches at 11 bases. Per the germline V gene, CDR1 is SGHTA and CDR2 is FQGNSA. The trim removed 5 bases at V and 4 bases at J, leaving 6 bases unmatched. This CDR3 comprises 15 residues. For the CDR3, the DNA is TGTGCCAGCAGCAGGACAGGGGGCGTCGTCACTGAAGCTTTCTTT. It translates to CASSRTGGVVTEAFF.

This chain joins TRBV9 and TRBJ1-1; D remains ambiguous. Germline CDR1 and CDR2: SGDLS and YYNGEE. The V gene lost 0 bases and the J gene lost 2 bases, with 11 bases spanning the gap. CDR3 length: 15 amino acids. The CDR3 is CASSVGAAVNTEAFF. CDR3 DNA: TGTGCCAGCAGCGTAGGGGCAGCTGTCAACACTGAAGCTTTCTTT.

The chain employs TRBV5-4 and TRBJ1-1; D uncertain. Germline loops: CDR1 SGHNT, CDR2 YYREEE (reference sequence). V dropped 7 bases and J dropped 1 base, with 8 bases sitting between them. This CDR3 is 12 amino acids long. The CDR3 coding sequence is TGTGCCAGCGGGCAGAGGAACACTGAAGCTTTCTTT. This gives the protein CASGQRNTEAFF.

This clone appeared a few times. The chain has TRBV7-2 and TRBJ2-7, with 8 bases fitting TRBD2. This CDR3 contains 13 residues. V lost 4 bases and J lost 6; bases outside the gene matches: 5. CDR1 is SGHTA, CDR2 FQGNSA, per germline. CDR3 sequence reads: CASSYGAGAEQYF. In DNA, the CDR3 is TGTGCCAGCAGCTATGGAGCGGGAGCCGAGCAGTACTTC.

This clone has just a few counts. This chain joins TRBV20-1 and TRBJ1-1; possible D gene TRBD1, 5 bases. This CDR3 region has 11 residues. V was shortened by 5 bases and J by 12 bases, with 16 bases between the two germline ends. The V gene's germline CDR1 is DFQATT and CDR2 SNEGSKA (reference sequence). For the CDR3, the DNA is TGCAGTGCTCTCGGACTCGGGGGAACTTTCTTT. Protein product: CSALGLGGTFF.

The V call is TRBV7-9, the J call TRBJ2-1; possible D gene TRBD1, 6 bases. V lost 5 bases, J lost 8 bases, and 16 bases lay in between. This CDR3 spans 14 amino acids. CDR1 SEHNR and CDR2 FQNEAQ come from the germline V gene (reference sequence). Here the CDR3 DNA reads TGTGCCAGCAGCCCAGAGAACAGGGTCGATGAGCAGTTCTTC. It is translated as CASSPENRVDEQFF.

The V call is TRBV28, the J call TRBJ2-7; D is perhaps TRBD2 (5 bases). The CDR3 covers 15 residues. Germline assignment: CDR1 MDHEN and CDR2 SYDVKM. V lost 0 bases and J 2 bases, leaving 11 bases between the germline ends. In nucleotides, the CDR3 is TGTGCCAGCAGTTTATGGAGGGCGGGTACCTACGAGCAGTACTTC. This codes for CASSLWRAGTYEQYF.

The chain joins TRBV5-4 to TRBJ2-7, with TRBD1 matching 12 bases. The CDR3 covers 14 residues. V lost 4 bases to trimming and J lost 2 bases; unmatched junction nucleotides: 1. From germline, CDR1 is SGHNT and CDR2 YYREEE (reference sequence). CDR3 coding DNA: TGTGCCAGCAGCCGGGACAGGGGGCCCTACGAGCAGTACTTC. Amino acid sequence: CASSRDRGPYEQYF.

The gene calls are TRBV27 and TRBJ1-5, with 7 bases matching TRBD1. Germline V lookup: CDR1 MNHEY, CDR2 SMNVEV (reference sequence). The CDR3 covers 16 residues. V trimming: 3 bases; J trimming: 4 bases; junction bases outside the gene matches: 9. Here the CDR3 reads CASSLGTVQGNQPQHF. The CDR3 coding sequence is TGTGCCAGCAGTTTGGGGACAGTTCAGGGTAATCAGCCCCAGCATTTT.

This chain connects TRBV19 to TRBJ1-2; no firm D call. Germline-derived CDR1 and CDR2 are LNHDA and SQIVND (reference sequence). This CDR3 contains 13 residues. V was shortened by 0 bases and J by 10 bases, with 12 bases between the two germline ends. CDR3 amino acids: CASSIDLNLPYTF. CDR3 bases: TGTGCCAGTAGTATAGATCTTAACCTACCCTACACCTTC.